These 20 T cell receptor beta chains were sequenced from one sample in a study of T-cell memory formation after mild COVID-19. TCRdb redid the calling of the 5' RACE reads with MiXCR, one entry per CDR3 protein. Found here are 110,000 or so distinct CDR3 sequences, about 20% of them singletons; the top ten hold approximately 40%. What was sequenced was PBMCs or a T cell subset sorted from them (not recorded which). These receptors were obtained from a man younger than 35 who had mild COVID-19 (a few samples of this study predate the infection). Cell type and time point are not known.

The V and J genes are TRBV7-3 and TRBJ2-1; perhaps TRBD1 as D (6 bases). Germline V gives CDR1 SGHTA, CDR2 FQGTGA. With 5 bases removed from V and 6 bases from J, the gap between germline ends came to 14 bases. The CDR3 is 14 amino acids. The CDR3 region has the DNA TGTGCCAGCAGCATCCCCGGGACAACCAATGAGCAGTTCTTC. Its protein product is CASSIPGTTNEQFF.

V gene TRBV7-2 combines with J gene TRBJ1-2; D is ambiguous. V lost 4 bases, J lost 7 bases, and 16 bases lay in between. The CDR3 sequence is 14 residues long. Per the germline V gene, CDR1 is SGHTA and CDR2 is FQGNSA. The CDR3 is CASSSSNSVVGYTF. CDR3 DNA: TGTGCCAGCAGCTCCTCTAACTCGGTCGTTGGCTACACCTTC. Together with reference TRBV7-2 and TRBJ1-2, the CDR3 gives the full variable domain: GAGVSQSPSNKVTEKGKDVELRCDPISGHTALYWYRQSLGQGLEFLIYFQGNSAPDKSGLPSDRFSAERTGGSVSTLTIQRTQQEDSAVYLCASSSSNSVVGYTFGSGTRLTVV.

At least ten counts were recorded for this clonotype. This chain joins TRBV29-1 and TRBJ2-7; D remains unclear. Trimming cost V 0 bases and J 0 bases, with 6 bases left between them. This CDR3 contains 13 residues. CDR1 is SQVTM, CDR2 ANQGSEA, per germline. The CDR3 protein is CSVEDVSSYEQYF. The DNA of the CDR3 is TGCAGCGTTGAAGACGTGAGCTCCTACGAGCAGTACTTC.

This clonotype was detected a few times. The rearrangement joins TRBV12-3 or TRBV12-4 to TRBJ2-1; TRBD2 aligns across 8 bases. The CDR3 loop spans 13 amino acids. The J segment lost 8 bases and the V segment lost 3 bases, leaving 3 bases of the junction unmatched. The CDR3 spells CASSFPGGHEQFF. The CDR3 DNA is TGTGCCAGCAGTTTTCCGGGGGGGCATGAGCAGTTCTTC.

The chain's CDR3 is CASSSGTNYGYTF. The CDR3 nucleotides read TGTGCCAGCAGCTCCGGGACCAACTATGGCTACACCTTC. The chain joins TRBV7-9 to TRBJ1-2, with TRBD1 as a possible D gene (5 bases). Trimming left V 4 bases short and J 2 bases short, with 8 bases between. The length of the CDR3 is 13 residues. CDR1 and CDR2 from the germline V gene are SEHNR and FQNEAQ (reference sequence).

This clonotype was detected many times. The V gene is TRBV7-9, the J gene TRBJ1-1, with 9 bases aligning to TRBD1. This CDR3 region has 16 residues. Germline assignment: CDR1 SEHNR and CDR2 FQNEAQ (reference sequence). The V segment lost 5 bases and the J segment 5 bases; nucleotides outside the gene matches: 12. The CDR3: CASSLITGGSRTEAFF. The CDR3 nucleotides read TGTGCCAGCAGCCTTATAACAGGGGGCTCCCGGACTGAAGCTTTCTTT.

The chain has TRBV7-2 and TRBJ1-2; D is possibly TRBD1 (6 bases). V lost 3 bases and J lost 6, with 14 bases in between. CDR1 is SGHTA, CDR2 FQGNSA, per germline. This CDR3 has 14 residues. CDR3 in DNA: TGTGCCAGCAGCTTCCCGACAGGAGCGAATGGCTACACCTTC. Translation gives CASSFPTGANGYTF.

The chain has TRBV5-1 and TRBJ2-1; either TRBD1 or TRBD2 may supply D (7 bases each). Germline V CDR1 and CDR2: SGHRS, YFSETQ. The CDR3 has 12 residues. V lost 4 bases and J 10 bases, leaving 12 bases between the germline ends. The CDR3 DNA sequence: TGCGCCAGCAGCGGGGAGGGGGCAGAGCAGTTCTTC. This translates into CASSGEGAEQFF. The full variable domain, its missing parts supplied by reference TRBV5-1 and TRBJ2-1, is KAGVTQTPRYLIKTRGQQVTLSCSPISGHRSVSWYQQTPGQGLQFLFEYFSETQRNKGNFPGRFSGRQFSNSRSEMNVSTLELGDSALYLCASSGEGAEQFFGPGTRLTVL.

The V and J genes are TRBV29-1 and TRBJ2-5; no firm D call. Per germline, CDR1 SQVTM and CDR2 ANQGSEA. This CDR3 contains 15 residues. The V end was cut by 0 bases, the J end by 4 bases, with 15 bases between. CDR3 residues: CSVEDRAAEGETQYF. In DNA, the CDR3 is TGCAGCGTTGAAGATCGGGCAGCCGAAGGAGAGACCCAGTACTTC.

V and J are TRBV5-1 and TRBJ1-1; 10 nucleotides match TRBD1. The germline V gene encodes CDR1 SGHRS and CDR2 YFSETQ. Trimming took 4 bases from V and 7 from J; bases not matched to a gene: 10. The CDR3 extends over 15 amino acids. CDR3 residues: CASSEGTGAGFEAFF. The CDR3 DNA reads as TGCGCCAGCAGCGAAGGGACAGGGGCTGGTTTTGAAGCTTTCTTT.

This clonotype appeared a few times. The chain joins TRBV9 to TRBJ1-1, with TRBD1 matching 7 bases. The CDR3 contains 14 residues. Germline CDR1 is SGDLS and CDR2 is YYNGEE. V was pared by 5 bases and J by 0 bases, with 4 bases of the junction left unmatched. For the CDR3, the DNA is TGTGCCAGCAGTTCCGACAGGGTGAACACTGAAGCTTTCTTT. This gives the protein CASSSDRVNTEAFF.

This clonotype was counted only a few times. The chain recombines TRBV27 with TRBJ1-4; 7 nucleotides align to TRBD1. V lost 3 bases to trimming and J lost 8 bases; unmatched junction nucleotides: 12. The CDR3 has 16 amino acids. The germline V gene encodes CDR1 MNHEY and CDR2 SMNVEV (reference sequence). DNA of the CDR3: TGTGCCAGCAGTTTCCAAACAGGCCGAGGGGGCGAAAAACTGTTTTTT. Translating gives CASSFQTGRGGEKLFF. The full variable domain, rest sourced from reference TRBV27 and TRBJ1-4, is EAQVTQNPRYLITVTGKKLTVTCSQNMNHEYMSWYRQDPGLGLRQIYYSMNVEVTDKGDVPEGYKVSRKEKRNFPLILESPSPNQTSLYFCASSFQTGRGGEKLFFGSGTQLSVL.

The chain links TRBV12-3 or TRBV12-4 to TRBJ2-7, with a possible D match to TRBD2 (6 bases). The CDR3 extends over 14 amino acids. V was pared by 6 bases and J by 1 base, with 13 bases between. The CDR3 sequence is CASSEAGRSYEQYF. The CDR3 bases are TGTGCCAGCAGCGAAGCGGGTCGGTCCTACGAGCAGTACTTC.

The DNA for the CDR3 is TGTGCCAGCAGCTCAACAGGACCGCAGGTCTCTGGAAACACCATATATTTT. This translates into CASSSTGPQVSGNTIYF. V is TRBV7-9 and J is TRBJ1-3; perhaps TRBD1 as D (5 bases). Germline-derived CDR1 and CDR2 are SEHNR and FQNEAQ (reference sequence). Trimming took off 4 bases at V and 0 bases at J, with 16 bases between the two ends. The CDR3 length is 17 residues.

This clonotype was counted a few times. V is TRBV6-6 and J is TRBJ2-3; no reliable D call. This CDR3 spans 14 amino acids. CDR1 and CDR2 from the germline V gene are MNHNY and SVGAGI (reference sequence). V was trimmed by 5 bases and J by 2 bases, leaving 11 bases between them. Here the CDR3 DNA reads TGTGCCAGCAGTAGTATAACTTTCACAGATACGCAGTATTTT. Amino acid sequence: CASSSITFTDTQYF.

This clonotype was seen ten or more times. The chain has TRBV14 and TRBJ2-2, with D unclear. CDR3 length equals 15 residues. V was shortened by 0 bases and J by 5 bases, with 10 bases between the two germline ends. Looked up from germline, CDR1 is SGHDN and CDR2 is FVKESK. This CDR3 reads CASSQESAVTGELFF. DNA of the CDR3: TGTGCCAGCAGCCAAGAGTCGGCAGTTACCGGGGAGCTGTTTTTT.

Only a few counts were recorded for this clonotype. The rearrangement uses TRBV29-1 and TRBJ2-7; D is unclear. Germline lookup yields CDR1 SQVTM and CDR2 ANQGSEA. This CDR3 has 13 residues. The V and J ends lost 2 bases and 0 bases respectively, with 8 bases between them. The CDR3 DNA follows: TGCAGCGTTGAACCCGAAGACTCCTACGAGCAGTACTTC. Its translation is CSVEPEDSYEQYF.

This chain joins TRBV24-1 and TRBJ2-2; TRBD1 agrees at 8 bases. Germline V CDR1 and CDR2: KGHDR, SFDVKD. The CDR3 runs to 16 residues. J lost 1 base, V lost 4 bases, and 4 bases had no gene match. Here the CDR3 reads CATSETGTGNTGELFF. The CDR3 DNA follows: TGTGCCACCAGTGAGACCGGGACAGGGAACACCGGGGAGCTGTTTTTT.

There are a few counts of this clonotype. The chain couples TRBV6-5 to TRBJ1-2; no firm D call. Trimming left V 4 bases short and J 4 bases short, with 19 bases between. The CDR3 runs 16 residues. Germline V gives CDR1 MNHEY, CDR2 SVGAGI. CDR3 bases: TGTGCCAGCAGTTCCCCCCGCGGGGAGTTTTTCTATGGCTACACCTTC. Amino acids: CASSSPRGEFFYGYTF.

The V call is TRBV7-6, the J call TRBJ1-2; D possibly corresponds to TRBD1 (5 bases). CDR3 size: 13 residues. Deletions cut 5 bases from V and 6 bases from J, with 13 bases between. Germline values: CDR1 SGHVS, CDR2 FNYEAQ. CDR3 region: CASSPPGFDGYTF. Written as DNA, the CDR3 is TGTGCCAGCAGCCCGCCAGGGTTCGATGGCTACACCTTC.